This T cell receptor (beta chain) stems from a study of cytomegalovirus exposure and HLA in healthy donors. CDR3 length: 15 residues. Germline V gene data show CDR1 as MNHEY and CDR2 as SMNVEV (reference sequence). The ends lost 3 bases at V and 8 bases at J; junction bases unmatched: 8. The PCR employed 60 Vbeta primers together with 13 Jbeta primers. Sequenced by immunoSEQ multiplex PCR; TCRdb stores in-frame clones only, minus some. Among hundreds of thousands of clones listed, roughly 89% were seen once. Sequenced sample: PBMCs. This sequence was found in a young woman in good health and CMV-seronegative. V and J are TRBV27 and TRBJ2-1; 9 nucleotides match TRBD2. CDR3 sequence reads: CASSFIPGLAHEQFF. As DNA, the CDR3 is TGTGCCAGCAGTTTCATACCGGGACTAGCTCATGAGCAGTTCTTC.